This TCR beta chain was captured in a study of T-cell memory formation after mild COVID-19. Whole-study context: TCR clusters were largely donor specific.

In TCRdb, the 5' RACE reads were re-called with MiXCR into one record per CDR3 protein. The sample yields around 410,000 distinct CDR3 sequences, 20% to 30% seen once. V lost 1 base, J lost 1 base, and 11 bases stayed unmatched. Germline V CDR1 and CDR2: SGDLS, YYNGEE. The CDR3 covers 18 residues. The sequenced material came from PBMCs or a T cell subset sorted from them (not recorded which). The rearrangement joins TRBV9 to TRBJ2-3; 8 positions agree with TRBD1. This sequence originates from an adult woman who had mild COVID-19 (a few samples of this study predate the infection). Cell type and time point are not known. In nucleotides, the CDR3 is TGTGCCAGCAGCGTATCCCCAGGGGGCCGCACGGGCACAGATACGCAGTATTTT. It yields the protein CASSVSPGGRTGTDTQYF.